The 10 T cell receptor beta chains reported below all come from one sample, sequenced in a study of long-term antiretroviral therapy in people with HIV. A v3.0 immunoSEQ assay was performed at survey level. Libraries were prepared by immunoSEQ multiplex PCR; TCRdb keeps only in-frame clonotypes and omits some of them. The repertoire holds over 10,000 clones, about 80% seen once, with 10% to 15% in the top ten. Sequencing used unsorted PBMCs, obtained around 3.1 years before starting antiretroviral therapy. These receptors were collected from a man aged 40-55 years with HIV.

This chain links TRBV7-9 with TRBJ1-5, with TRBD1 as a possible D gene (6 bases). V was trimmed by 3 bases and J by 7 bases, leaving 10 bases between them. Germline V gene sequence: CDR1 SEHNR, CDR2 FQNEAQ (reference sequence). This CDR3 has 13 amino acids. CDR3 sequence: CASSFSGDQPQHF. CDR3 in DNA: TGTGCCAGCAGCTTCTCAGGGGACCAGCCCCAGCATTTT. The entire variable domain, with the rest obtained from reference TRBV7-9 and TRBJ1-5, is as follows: DTGVSQNPRHKITKRGQNVTFRCDPISEHNRLYWYRQTLGQGPEFLTYFQNEAQLEKSRLLSDRFSAERPKGSFSTLEIQRTEQGDSAMYLCASSFSGDQPQHFGDGTRLSIL.

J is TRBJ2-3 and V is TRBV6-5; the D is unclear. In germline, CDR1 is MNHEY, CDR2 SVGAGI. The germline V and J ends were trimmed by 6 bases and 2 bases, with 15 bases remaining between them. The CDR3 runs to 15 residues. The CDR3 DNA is TGTGCCAGCAGCCCCGAGGTAGCTCACACAGATACGCAGTATTTT. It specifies CASSPEVAHTDTQYF.

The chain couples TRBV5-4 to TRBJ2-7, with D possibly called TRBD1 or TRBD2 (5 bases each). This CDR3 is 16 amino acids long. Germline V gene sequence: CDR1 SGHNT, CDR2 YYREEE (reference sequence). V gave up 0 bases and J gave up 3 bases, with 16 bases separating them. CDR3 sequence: CASSLADGTGLYEQYF. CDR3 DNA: TGTGCCAGCAGCTTGGCAGACGGGACGGGGCTCTACGAGCAGTACTTC. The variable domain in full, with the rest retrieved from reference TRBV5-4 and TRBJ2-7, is ETGVTQSPTHLIKTRGQQVTLRCSSQSGHNTVSWYQQALGQGPQFIFQYYREEENGRGNFPPRFSGLQFPNYSSELNVNALELDDSALYLCASSLADGTGLYEQYFGPGTRLTVT.

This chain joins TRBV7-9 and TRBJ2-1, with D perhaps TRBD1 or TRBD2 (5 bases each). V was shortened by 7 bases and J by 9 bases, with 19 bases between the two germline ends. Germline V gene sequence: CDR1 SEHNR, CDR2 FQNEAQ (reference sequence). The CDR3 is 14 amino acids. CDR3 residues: CASTGTDPRTEQFF. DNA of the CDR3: TGTGCCAGCACGGGGACGGACCCAAGAACTGAGCAGTTCTTC.

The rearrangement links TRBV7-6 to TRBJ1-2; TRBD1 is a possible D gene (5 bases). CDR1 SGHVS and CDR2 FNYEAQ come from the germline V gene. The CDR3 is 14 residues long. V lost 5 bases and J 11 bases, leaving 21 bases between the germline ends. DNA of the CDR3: TGTGCCAGCAGCGAACAGGAGTCGGTAGGCCGATACACCTTC. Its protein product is CASSEQESVGRYTF.

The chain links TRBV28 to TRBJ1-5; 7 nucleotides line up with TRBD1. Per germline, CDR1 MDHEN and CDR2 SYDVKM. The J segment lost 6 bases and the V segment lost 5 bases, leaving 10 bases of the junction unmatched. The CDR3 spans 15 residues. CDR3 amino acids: CASSTPGGRGQPQHF. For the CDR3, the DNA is TGTGCCAGCAGTACCCCAGGGGGACGAGGTCAGCCCCAGCATTTT.

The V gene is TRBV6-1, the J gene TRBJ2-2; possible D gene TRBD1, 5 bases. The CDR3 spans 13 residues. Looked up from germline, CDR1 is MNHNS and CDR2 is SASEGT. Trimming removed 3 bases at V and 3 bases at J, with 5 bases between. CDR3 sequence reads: CASSDRDTGELFF. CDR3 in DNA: TGTGCCAGCAGTGACAGGGACACCGGGGAGCTGTTTTTT.

The CDR3, as DNA: TGTGCCAGCTCACCCCTCGCGCGCAGCTCGCCCTCTGGAAACACCATATATTTT. Translating gives CASSPLARSSPSGNTIYF. The chain joins TRBV18 to TRBJ1-3; no clear D gene. The CDR3 sequence is 18 residues long. Germline CDR1 reads KGHSH; CDR2 reads LQKENI. Trimming cost V 3 bases and J 0 bases, with 18 bases left between them.

The CDR3 DNA sequence: TGTGCCAGCAGTTGGGACGACAGGGTCACCTACGAGCAGTACTTC. Translating it yields CASSWDDRVTYEQYF. The rearrangement joins TRBV28 to TRBJ2-7, with TRBD1 matching over 7 bases. The CDR3 length is 15 residues. The junction had 8 bases not matched to a gene; V was cut back by 4 bases and J by 2 bases. Germline lookup yields CDR1 MDHEN and CDR2 SYDVKM.

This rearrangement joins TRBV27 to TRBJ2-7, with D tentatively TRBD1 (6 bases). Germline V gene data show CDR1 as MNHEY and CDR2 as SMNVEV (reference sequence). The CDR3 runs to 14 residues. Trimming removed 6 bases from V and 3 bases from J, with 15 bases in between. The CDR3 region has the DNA TGTGCCAGCAGCAGGACAGAAAAGGTCTACGAGCAGTACTTC. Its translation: CASSRTEKVYEQYF.